The clone carrying this T cell receptor beta chain has only a few counts. Its target is not known. It was with a sample-barcoded 5' primer and a J-beta primer mix that a second PCR of about 6 to 11 cycles was run. A single record per CDR3 protein comes from TCRdb applying MiXCR to the 5' RACE reads. The data hold some 930,000 distinct CDR3 sequences, with roughly 29% observed a single time. This sample was included in a study of blood T cells in healthy people across ages. Study-wide results and caveats: Estimates drawn from one million T cells were deemed to understate diversity. Since the PBMCs were unsorted, naive and antigen-experienced cells could not be conclusively compared.

Germline V gene sequence: CDR1 MDHEN, CDR2 SYDVKM. There are 14 residues in the CDR3. V lost 4 bases and J lost 5; bases outside the gene matches: 7. The data also belong to a second study, concerning T cells of mothers and their children. Per that paper: Sequencing returned over 9 million TCR beta CDR3 reads per mother and some 3 million per child.

This receptor was taken from a woman aged 40 to 50 in good health. Sequencing was carried out using blood. The rearrangement links TRBV28 to TRBJ2-7, with TRBD2 identical over 8 bases. The CDR3 DNA is TGTGCCAGCAGTTACAGACAGCGGGGGCACGAGCAGTACTTC. It specifies CASSYRQRGHEQYF.